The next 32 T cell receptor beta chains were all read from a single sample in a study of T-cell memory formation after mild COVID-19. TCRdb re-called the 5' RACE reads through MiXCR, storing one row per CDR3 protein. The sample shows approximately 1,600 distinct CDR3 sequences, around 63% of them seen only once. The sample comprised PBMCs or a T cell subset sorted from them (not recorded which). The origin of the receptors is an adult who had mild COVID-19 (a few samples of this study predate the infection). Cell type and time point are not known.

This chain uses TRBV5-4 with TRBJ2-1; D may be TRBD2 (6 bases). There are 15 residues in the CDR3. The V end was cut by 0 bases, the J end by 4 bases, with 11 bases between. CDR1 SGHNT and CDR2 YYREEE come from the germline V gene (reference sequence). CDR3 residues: CASSLDGTSYNEQFF. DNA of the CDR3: TGTGCCAGCAGCTTGGATGGGACTTCGTACAATGAGCAGTTCTTC.

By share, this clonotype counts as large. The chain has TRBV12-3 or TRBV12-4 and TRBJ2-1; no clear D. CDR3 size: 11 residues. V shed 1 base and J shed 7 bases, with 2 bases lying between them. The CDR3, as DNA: TGTGCCAGCAGTTTAGGGAATGAGCAGTTCTTC. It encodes CASSLGNEQFF.

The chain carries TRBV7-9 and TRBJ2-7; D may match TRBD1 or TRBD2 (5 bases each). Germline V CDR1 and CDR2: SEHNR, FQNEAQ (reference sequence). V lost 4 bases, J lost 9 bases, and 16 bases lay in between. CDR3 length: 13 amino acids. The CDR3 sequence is CASSSGPRLGQYF. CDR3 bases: TGTGCCAGCAGCTCGGGACCCCGCCTAGGGCAGTACTTC.

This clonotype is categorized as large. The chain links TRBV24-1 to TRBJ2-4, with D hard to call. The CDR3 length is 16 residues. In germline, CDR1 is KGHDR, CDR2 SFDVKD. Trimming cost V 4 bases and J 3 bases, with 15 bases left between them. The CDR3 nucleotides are TGTGCCACCAGTGACTCGACCCGGTCGGGCAAAAACATTCAGTACTTC. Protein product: CATSDSTRSGKNIQYF.

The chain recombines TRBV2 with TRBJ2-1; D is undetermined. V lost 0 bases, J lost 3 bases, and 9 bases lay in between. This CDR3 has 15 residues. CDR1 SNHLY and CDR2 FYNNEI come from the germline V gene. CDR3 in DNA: TGTGCCAGCAGTGAAGCGCGGCTGGACTACAATGAGCAGTTCTTC. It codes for CASSEARLDYNEQFF.

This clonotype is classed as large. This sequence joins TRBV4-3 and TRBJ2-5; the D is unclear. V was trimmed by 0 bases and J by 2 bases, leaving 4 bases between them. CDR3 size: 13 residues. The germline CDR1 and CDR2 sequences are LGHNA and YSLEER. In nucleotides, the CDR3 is TGCGCCAGCAGCCAAGAGTTGCAAGAGACCCAGTACTTC. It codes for CASSQELQETQYF.

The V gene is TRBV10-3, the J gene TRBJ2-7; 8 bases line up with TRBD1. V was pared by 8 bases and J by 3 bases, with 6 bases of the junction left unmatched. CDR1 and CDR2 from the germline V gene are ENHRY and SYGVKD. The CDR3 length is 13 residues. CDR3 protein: CAIQGAADYEQYF. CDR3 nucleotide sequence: TGTGCCATCCAGGGGGCTGCTGACTACGAGCAGTACTTC.

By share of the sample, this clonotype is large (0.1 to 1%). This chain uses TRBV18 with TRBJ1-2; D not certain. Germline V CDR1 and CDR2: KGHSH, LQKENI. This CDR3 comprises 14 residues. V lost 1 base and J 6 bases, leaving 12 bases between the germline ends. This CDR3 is CASSPLDLANGYTF. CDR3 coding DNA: TGTGCCAGCTCACCACTGGACCTAGCCAATGGCTACACCTTC.

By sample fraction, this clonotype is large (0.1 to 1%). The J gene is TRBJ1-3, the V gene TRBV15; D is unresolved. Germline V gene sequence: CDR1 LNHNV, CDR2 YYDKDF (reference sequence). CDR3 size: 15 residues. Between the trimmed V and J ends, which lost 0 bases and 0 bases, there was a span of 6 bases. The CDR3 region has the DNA TGTGCCACCAGCAGAGAGGTGGGCTCTGGAAACACCATATATTTT. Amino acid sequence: CATSREVGSGNTIYF.

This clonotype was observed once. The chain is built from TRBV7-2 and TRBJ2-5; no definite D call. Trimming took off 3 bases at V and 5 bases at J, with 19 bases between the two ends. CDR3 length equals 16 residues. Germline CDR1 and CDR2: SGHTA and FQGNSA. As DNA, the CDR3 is TGTGCCAGCAGCTTCATCCCTCCTGCCACCGAGGAGACCCAGTACTTC. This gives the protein CASSFIPPATEETQYF.

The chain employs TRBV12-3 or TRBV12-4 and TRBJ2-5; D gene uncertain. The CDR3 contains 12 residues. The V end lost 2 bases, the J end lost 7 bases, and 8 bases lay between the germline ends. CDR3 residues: CASSLSHGTQYF. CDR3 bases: TGTGCCAGCAGTTTATCCCATGGGACCCAGTACTTC.

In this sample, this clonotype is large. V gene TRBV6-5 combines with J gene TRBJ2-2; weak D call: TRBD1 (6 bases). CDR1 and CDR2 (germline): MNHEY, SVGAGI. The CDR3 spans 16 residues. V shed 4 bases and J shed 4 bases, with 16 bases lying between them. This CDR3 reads CASSSRRPRGTGELFF. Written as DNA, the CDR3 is TGTGCCAGCAGTTCGAGGCGGCCCAGGGGCACCGGGGAGCTGTTTTTT.

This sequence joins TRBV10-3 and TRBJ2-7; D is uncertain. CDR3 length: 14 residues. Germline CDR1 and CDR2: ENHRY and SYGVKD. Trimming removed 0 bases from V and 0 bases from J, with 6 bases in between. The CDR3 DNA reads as TGTGCCATCAGTGAGTCCCAGGACTCCTACGAGCAGTACTTC. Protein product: CAISESQDSYEQYF.

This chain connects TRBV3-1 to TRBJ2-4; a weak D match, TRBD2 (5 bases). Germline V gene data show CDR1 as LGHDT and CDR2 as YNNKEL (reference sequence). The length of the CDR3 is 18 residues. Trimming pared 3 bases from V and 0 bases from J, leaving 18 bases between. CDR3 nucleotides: TGTGCCAGCAGCCAGTGGTACGGGGAGCGTTTAGCCAAAAACATTCAGTACTTC. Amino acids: CASSQWYGERLAKNIQYF.

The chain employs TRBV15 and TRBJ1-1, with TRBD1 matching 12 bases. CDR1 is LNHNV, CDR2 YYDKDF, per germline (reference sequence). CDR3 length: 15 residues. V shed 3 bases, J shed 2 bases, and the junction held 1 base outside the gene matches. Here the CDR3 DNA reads TGTGCCACCAGCAGGGGACAGGGGGCAAACACTGAAGCTTTCTTT. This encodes CATSRGQGANTEAFF.

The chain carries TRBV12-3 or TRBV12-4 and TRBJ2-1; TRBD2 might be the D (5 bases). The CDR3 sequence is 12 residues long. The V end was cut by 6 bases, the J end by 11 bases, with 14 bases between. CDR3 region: CASSLLWEKQFF. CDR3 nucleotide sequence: TGTGCCAGCAGCCTCTTATGGGAGAAGCAGTTCTTC.

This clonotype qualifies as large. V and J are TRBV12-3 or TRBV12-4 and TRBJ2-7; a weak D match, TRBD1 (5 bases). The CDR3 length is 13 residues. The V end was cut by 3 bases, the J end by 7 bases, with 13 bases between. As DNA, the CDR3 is TGTGCCAGCAGTTTTGGCAGGGTTGGGGAGCAGTACTTC. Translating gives CASSFGRVGEQYF.

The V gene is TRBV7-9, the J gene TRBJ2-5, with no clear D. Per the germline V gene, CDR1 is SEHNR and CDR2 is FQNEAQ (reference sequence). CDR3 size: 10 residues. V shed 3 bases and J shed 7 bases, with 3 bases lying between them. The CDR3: CASSLMTQYF. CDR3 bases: TGTGCCAGCAGCTTGATGACCCAGTACTTC. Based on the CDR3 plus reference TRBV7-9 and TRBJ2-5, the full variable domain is DTGVSQNPRHKITKRGQNVTFRCDPISEHNRLYWYRQTLGQGPEFLTYFQNEAQLEKSRLLSDRFSAERPKGSFSTLEIQRTEQGDSAMYLCASSLMTQYFGPGTRLLVL.

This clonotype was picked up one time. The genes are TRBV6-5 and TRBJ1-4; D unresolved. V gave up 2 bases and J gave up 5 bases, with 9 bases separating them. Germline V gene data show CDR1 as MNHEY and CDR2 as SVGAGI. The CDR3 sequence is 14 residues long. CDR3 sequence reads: CASSYEPGNEKLFF. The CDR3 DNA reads TGTGCCAGCAGTTACGAGCCGGGAAATGAAAAACTGTTTTTT.

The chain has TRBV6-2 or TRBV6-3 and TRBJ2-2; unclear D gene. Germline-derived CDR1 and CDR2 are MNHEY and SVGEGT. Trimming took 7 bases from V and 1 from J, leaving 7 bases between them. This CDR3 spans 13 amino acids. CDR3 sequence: CASKGWNTGELFF. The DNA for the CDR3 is TGTGCCAGCAAGGGATGGAACACCGGGGAGCTGTTTTTT.

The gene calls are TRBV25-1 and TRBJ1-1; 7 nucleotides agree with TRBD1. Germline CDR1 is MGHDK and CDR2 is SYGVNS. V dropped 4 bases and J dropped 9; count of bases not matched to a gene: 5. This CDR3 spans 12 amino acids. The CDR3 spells CASSGPGQKAFF. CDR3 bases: TGTGCCAGCAGTGGACCGGGACAGAAAGCTTTCTTT. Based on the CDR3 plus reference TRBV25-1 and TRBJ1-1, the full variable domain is EADIYQTPRYLVIGTGKKITLECSQTMGHDKMYWYQQDPGMELHLIHYSYGVNSTEKGDLSSESTVSRIRTEHFPLTLESARPSHTSQYLCASSGPGQKAFFGQGTRLTVV.

CDR3 amino acids: CASSLPGHNNQPQHF. Here the CDR3 DNA reads TGTGCCAGCAGCTTACCCGGACATAACAATCAGCCCCAGCATTTT. The gene calls are TRBV7-2 and TRBJ1-5; weak D call: TRBD1 (5 bases). V gave up 2 bases and J gave up 3 bases, with 11 bases separating them. CDR3 size: 15 residues. CDR1 is SGHTA and CDR2 is FQGNSA in the germline V gene. The variable domain in full, completed from reference TRBV7-2 and TRBJ1-5, reads GAGVSQSPSNKVTEKGKDVELRCDPISGHTALYWYRQSLGQGLEFLIYFQGNSAPDKSGLPSDRFSAERTGGSVSTLTIQRTQQEDSAVYLCASSLPGHNNQPQHFGDGTRLSIL.

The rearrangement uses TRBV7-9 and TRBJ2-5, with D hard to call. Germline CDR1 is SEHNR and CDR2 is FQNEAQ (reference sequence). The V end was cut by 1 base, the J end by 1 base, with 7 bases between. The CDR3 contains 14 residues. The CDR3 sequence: CASSLDGLQETQYF. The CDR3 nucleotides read TGTGCCAGCAGCTTAGACGGGCTCCAAGAGACCCAGTACTTC. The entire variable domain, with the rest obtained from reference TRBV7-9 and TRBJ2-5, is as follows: DTGVSQNPRHKITKRGQNVTFRCDPISEHNRLYWYRQTLGQGPEFLTYFQNEAQLEKSRLLSDRFSAERPKGSFSTLEIQRTEQGDSAMYLCASSLDGLQETQYFGPGTRLLVL.

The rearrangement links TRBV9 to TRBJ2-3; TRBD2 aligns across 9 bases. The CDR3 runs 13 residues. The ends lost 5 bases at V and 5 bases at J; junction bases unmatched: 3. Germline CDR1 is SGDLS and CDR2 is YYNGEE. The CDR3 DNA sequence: TGTGCCAGCAGGGGACTAGCAGGAGATACGCAGTATTTT. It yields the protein CASRGLAGDTQYF. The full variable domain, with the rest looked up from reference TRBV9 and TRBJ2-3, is DSGVTQTPKHLITATGQRVTLRCSPRSGDLSVYWYQQSLDQGLQFLIQYYNGEERAKGNILERFSAQQFPDLHSELNLSSLELGDSALYFCASRGLAGDTQYFGPGTRLTVL.

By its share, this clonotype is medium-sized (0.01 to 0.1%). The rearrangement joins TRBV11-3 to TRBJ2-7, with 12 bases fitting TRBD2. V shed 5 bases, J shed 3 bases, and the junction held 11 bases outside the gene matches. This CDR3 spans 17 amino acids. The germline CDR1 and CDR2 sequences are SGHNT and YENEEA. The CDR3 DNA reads TGTGCCAGCAGCCACGGCCTAGCGGGAGGGCCAGGCTACGAGCAGTACTTC. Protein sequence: CASSHGLAGGPGYEQYF.

Written as DNA, the CDR3 is TGTGCCAGTAGTCGGCAGGCCAACGAGCAGTACTTC. It is translated as CASSRQANEQYF. This chain links TRBV19 with TRBJ2-7; no clear D gene. The V gene's germline CDR1 is LNHDA and CDR2 SQIVND (reference sequence). V dropped 5 bases and J dropped 5 bases, with 10 bases sitting between them. The CDR3 extends over 12 amino acids. Using reference TRBV19 and TRBJ2-7 for the parts outside the CDR3, the full variable domain is DGGITQSPKYLFRKEGQNVTLSCEQNLNHDAMYWYRQDPGQGLRLIYYSQIVNDFQKGDIAEGYSVSREKKESFPLTVTSAQKNPTAFYLCASSRQANEQYFGPGTRLTVT.

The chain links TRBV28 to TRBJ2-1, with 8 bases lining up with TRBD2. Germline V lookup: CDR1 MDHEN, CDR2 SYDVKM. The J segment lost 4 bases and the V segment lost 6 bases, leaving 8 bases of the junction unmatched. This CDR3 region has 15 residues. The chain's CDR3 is CASSPPGGDYNEQFF. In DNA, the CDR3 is TGTGCCAGCAGCCCCCCCGGGGGGGATTACAATGAGCAGTTCTTC.

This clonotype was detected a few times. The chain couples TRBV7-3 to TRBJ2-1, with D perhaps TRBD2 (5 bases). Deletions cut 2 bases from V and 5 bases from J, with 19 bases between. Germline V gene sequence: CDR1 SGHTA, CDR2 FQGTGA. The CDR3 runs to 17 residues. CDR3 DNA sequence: TGTGCCAGCAGCTTAGGGAGCCCCGTTGGTAGGAACAATGAGCAGTTCTTC. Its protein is CASSLGSPVGRNNEQFF.

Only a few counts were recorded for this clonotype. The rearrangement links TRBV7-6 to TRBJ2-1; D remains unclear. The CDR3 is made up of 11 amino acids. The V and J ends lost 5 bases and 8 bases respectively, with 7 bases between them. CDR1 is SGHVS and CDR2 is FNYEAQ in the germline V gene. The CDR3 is CASSPGYEQFF. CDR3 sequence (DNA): TGTGCCAGCAGCCCTGGGTATGAGCAGTTCTTC.

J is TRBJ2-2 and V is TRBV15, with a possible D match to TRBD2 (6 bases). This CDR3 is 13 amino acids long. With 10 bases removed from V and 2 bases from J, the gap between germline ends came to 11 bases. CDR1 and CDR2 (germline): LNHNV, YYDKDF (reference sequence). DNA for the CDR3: TGTGCCAGCGGGGACCGAAACACCGGGGAGCTGTTTTTT. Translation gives CASGDRNTGELFF.

CDR3 sequence reads: CASSFGTGLTYEQYF. The CDR3 DNA reads TGTGCCAGCAGCTTCGGGACAGGGCTAACCTACGAGCAGTACTTC. The J gene is TRBJ2-7, the V gene TRBV7-6; 9 bases are a match to TRBD1. The CDR3 runs 15 residues. Trimming cost V 3 bases and J 2 bases; bases outside gene matches: 5. Germline V gene sequence: CDR1 SGHVS, CDR2 FNYEAQ.

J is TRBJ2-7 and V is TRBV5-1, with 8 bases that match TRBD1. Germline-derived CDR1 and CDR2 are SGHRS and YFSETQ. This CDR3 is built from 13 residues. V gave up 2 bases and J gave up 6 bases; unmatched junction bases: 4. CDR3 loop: CASSFGQGSEQYF. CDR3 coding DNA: TGCGCCAGCAGCTTTGGACAGGGCAGCGAGCAGTACTTC.